The sequence of this T cell receptor (beta chain) was determined in a study of T cell changes during pregnancy in multiple sclerosis. The germline CDR1 and CDR2 sequences are SGHAT and FQNNGV. V shed 2 bases and J 7 bases; nucleotides not matched to a gene: 5. The CDR3 extends over 14 amino acids. Data came from immunoSEQ multiplex PCR; TCRdb stores just in-frame clones and leaves some out. There are roughly 100,000 clones in the sample; 91% occur only once, and more than 1.5% lies in the top ten. This chain joins TRBV11-2 and TRBJ2-7; the match to TRBD2 covers 10 bases. The material sequenced was peripheral blood, taken after pregnancy. The receptor was derived from a female donor in good health, enrolled as a control in a pregnancy study. CDR3: CASSLSGGDGEQYF. CDR3 DNA sequence: TGTGCCAGCAGCTTAAGCGGGGGGGATGGGGAGCAGTACTTC.